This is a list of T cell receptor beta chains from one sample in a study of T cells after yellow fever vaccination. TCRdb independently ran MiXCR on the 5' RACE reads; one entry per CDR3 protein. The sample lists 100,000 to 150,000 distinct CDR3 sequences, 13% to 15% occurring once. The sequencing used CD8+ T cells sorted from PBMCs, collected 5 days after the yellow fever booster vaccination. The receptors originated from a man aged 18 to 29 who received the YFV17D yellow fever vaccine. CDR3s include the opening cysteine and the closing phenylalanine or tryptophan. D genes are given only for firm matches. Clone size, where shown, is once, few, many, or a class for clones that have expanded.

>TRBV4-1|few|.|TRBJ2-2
CASSLQTASNTGELFF
TGCGCCAGCAGCCTCCAGACGGCGTCGAACACCGGGGAGCTGTTTTTT
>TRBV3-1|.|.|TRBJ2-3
CASSREVGDTDTQYF
TGTGCCAGCAGCCGCGAAGTGGGGGATACAGATACGCAGTATTTT
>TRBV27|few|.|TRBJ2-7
CASSHGRSGYEQYF
TGTGCCAGCAGTCATGGCAGATCGGGCTACGAGCAGTACTTC
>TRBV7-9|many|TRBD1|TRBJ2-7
CASSVSQDRDYEQYF
TGTGCCAGCAGCGTATCTCAGGACAGGGACTACGAGCAGTACTTC
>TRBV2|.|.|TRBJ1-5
CASKPRGGNQPQHF
TGTGCCAGCAAGCCCCGGGGCGGCAATCAGCCCCAGCATTTT
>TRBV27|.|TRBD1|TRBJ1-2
CASRPGTVYGYTF
TGTGCCAGTAGACCCGGGACAGTCTATGGCTACACCTTC
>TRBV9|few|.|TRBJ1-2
CASSSQSSEGLSYGYTF
TGTGCCAGCAGCTCCCAATCCAGTGAAGGACTGAGCTATGGCTACACCTTC
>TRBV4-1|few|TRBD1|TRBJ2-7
CASSQPRGGTGRYEQYF
TGCGCCAGCAGCCAACCTAGGGGAGGGACAGGGCGCTACGAGCAGTACTTC
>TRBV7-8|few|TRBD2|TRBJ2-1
CASSLWRGGIRNNEQFF
TGTGCCAGCAGCTTATGGCGGGGGGGCATTAGGAACAATGAGCAGTTCTTC
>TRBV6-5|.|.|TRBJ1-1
CASSYAEGTEAFF
TGTGCCAGCAGTTACGCGGAGGGCACTGAAGCTTTCTTT
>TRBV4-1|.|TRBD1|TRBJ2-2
CASSQGPGQRGTGELFF
TGCGCCAGCAGCCAAGGACCGGGACAGAGGGGGACCGGGGAGCTGTTTTTT
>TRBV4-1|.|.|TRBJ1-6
CASSQQLQDTNSPLHF
TGCGCCAGCAGCCAACAATTACAGGATACCAATTCACCCCTCCACTTT
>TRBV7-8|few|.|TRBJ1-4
CASTRRINEKLFF
TGTGCCAGCACCCGACGAATTAATGAAAAACTGTTTTTT
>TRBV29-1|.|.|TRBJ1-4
CSVEDLSNDEKLFF
TGCAGCGTTGAAGATCTTTCCAACGATGAAAAACTGTTTTTT
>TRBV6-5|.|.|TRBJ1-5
CASYEDSTSPQHF
TGTGCCAGCTATGAGGACAGCACCTCTCCCCAGCATTTT
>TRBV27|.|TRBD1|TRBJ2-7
CASSLSGQGLVYEQYF
TGTGCCAGCAGTTTATCGGGACAGGGTCTAGTTTACGAGCAGTACTTC
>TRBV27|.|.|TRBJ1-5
CASSLSWSSNQPQHF
TGTGCCAGCAGTTTATCGTGGAGTAGCAATCAGCCCCAGCATTTT
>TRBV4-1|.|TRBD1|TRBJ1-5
CASSQWTGGNQPQHF
TGCGCCAGCAGCCAATGGACAGGGGGCAATCAGCCCCAGCATTTT
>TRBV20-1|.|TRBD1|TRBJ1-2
CSARDSRTGNYGYTF
TGCAGTGCTAGAGATTCGCGGACAGGCAACTATGGCTACACCTTC
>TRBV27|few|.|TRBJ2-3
CASSFLGGDTQYF
TGTGCCAGCAGTTTCCTAGGGGGAGATACGCAGTATTTT
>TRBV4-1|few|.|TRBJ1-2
CASSLGRGANYGYTF
TGCGCCAGCAGCCTGGGGAGGGGAGCTAACTATGGCTACACCTTC
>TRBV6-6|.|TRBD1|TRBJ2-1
CASSYTDSGTGGPNEQFF
TGTGCCAGCAGTTACACCGATAGCGGGACAGGGGGCCCCAATGAGCAGTTCTTC
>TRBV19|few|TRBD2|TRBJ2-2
CDPGLALPGELFF
TGTGACCCGGGACTAGCTCTTCCCGGGGAGCTGTTTTTT
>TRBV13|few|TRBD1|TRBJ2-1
CASSLSGTDRGEQFF
TGTGCCAGCAGCCTATCCGGGACAGACAGGGGTGAGCAGTTCTTC
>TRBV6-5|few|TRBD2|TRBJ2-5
CASSYRNWEGETQYF
TGTGCCAGCAGTTACCGGAACTGGGAGGGAGAGACCCAGTACTTC
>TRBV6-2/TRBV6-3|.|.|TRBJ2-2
CASIYLGGANTGELFF
TGTGCCAGCATCTACCTTGGAGGGGCGAACACCGGGGAGCTGTTTTTT
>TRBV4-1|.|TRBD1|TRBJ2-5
CASSPSGGTGETQYF
TGCGCCAGCAGCCCTTCTGGGGGGACAGGGGAGACCCAGTACTTC
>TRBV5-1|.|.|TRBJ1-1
CASSLYWGPQGNTEAFF
TGCGCCAGCAGCTTGTATTGGGGCCCCCAGGGGAACACTGAAGCTTTCTTT
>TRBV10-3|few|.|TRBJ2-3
CAISALTQQYF
TGTGCCATCAGTGCGCTGACCCAGCAGTATTTT
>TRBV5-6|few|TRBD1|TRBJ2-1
CASSFGDRGILDEQFF
TGTGCCAGCAGCTTTGGAGACAGGGGGATCCTCGATGAGCAGTTCTTC
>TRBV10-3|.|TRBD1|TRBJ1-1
CAISRTGEDTEAFF
TGTGCCATCAGTAGGACAGGGGAGGACACTGAAGCTTTCTTT
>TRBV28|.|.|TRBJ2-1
CASGISGYNEQFF
TGTGCCAGCGGAATTTCAGGATACAATGAGCAGTTCTTC
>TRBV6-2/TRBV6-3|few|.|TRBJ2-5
CASRLRDRSQGTQYF
TGTGCCAGCAGGCTCCGCGACAGGTCCCAGGGGACCCAGTACTTC
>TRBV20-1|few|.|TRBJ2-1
CSARGGYSYEQFF
TGCAGTGCTAGGGGGGGCTATAGCTATGAGCAGTTCTTC
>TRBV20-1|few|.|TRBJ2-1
CSASPGSSYNEQFF
TGCAGTGCTAGCCCGGGGAGCTCCTACAATGAGCAGTTCTTC
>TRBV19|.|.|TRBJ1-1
CASLQGRYTEAFF
TGTGCCAGCCTACAGGGAAGGTACACTGAAGCTTTCTTT
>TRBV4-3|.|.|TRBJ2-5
CASSQESTRRETQYF
TGCGCCAGCAGCCAAGAATCGACCCGCCGCGAGACCCAGTACTTC
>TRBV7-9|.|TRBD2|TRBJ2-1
CASSSQRGTSGNFYNEQFF
TGTGCCAGCAGCTCCCAGAGAGGGACTAGCGGGAATTTTTACAATGAGCAGTTCTTC
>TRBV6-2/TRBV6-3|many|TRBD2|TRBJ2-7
CASSSGLAGPYEQYF
TGTGCCAGCAGTTCCGGACTAGCGGGGCCTTACGAGCAGTACTTC
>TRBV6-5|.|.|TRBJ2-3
CASSQGGTGDTQYF
TGTGCCAGCAGTCAGGGGGGAACCGGAGATACGCAGTATTTT
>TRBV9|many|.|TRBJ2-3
CASSVGGYTDTQYF
TGTGCCAGCAGCGTAGGGGGATACACAGATACGCAGTATTTT
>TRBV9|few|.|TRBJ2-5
CASSVEGDLMETQYF
TGTGCCAGCAGCGTAGAGGGAGACTTAATGGAGACCCAGTACTTC
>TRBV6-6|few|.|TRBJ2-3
CASSLYGRGSPYSTDTQYF
TGTGCCAGCAGTTTATACGGCAGGGGCTCCCCTTACAGCACAGATACGCAGTATTTT
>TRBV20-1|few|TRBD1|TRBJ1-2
CSAPRDRNYGYTF
TGCAGTGCGCCCAGGGACAGGAACTATGGCTACACCTTC
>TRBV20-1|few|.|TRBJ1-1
CSARPEGDTSYNTEAFF
TGCAGTGCTAGACCCGAGGGGGACACCTCCTACAACACTGAAGCTTTCTTT
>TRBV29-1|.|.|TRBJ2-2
CSVSTGSGELFF
TGCAGCGTTTCTACAGGGTCCGGGGAGCTGTTTTTT
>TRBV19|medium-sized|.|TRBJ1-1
CASGRGTEAFF
TGTGCCAGTGGACGTGGTACTGAAGCTTTCTTT
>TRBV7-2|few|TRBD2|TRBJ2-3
CASSSPASGGLTDTQYF
TGTGCCAGCAGCTCACCCGCTAGCGGGGGCCTCACAGATACGCAGTATTTT
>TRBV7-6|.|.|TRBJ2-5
CASSLATRAGETQYF
TGTGCCAGCAGCTTGGCCACTAGGGCGGGGGAGACCCAGTACTTC